The 15 T cell receptor beta chains below were found in one sample sequenced in a study of blood T cell repertoires in COVID-19. Libraries were prepared by immunoSEQ multiplex PCR; TCRdb keeps only in-frame clonotypes and omits some of them. This table has 200,000 to 300,000 clones, around 87% appearing once. Material for sequencing was peripheral blood. The receptors come from a woman aged 55-69 years with COVID-19, enrolled during active disease.

V and J are TRBV29-1 and TRBJ2-1; TRBD2 matches at 12 bases. Germline trimming cut 8 bases from V and 9 bases from J; bases unmatched to any gene: 11. Germline V gene lookup returns CDR1 SQVTM and CDR2 ANQGSEA. The CDR3 contains 14 residues. The CDR3 nucleotides are TGCAGCTCAAGCAGCCTAGCGGGAGGGAGTGAGCAGTTCTTC. It translates to CSSSSLAGGSEQFF.

The gene calls are TRBV18 and TRBJ2-1; maybe TRBD1 (6 bases). The CDR3 is 17 residues long. With 3 bases removed from V and 5 bases from J, the gap between germline ends came to 20 bases. Germline V lookup: CDR1 KGHSH, CDR2 LQKENI. CDR3 in DNA: TGTGCCAGCTCACCGCATCACATGACAGGTGTCAACAATGAGCAGTTCTTC. This translates into CASSPHHMTGVNNEQFF.

This clone turned up a few times. The chain joins TRBV3-1 (or the pseudogene TRBV3-2) to TRBJ2-1, with 7 bases matching TRBD2. With 2 bases clipped from V and 9 bases from J, the junction kept 13 bases outside the gene matches. The germline V gene has CDR1 LGHDT and CDR2 YNNKEL (reference sequence). The CDR3 spans 16 residues. This CDR3 is CASSQWAVAGRVEQFF. In DNA form, the CDR3 reads TGTGCCAGCAGCCAATGGGCGGTAGCGGGCAGAGTTGAGCAGTTCTTC.

This clone was seen only once. The rearrangement uses TRBV5-4 and TRBJ2-1, with 12 positions matching TRBD2. Germline-derived CDR1 and CDR2 are SGHNT and YYREEE (reference sequence). V lost 0 bases, J lost 7 bases, and 8 bases stayed unmatched. CDR3 length: 17 residues. The CDR3 loop is CASSLGTLAGGLNEQFF. The CDR3 DNA reads as TGTGCCAGCAGCTTGGGGACACTAGCGGGAGGTTTGAATGAGCAGTTCTTC.

This chain uses TRBV21-1 with TRBJ2-1; TRBD2 was called by the table and not checked on the DNA. TRBV21-1 is an annotated pseudogene. CDR3 size: 15 residues. DNA for the CDR3: TGTGCCAGCATCCTTATAGCGAGGAGATGGAATGAGCAGTTCTTC. Encoded protein: CASILIARRWNEQFF.

This chain joins TRBV27 and TRBJ1-2; 8 nucleotides align to TRBD1. The ends lost 8 bases at V and 4 bases at J; junction bases unmatched: 12. The germline V gene has CDR1 MNHEY and CDR2 SMNVEV (reference sequence). CDR3 size: 15 residues. The CDR3, as DNA: TGTGCCAGCGGCCACCAGGGGGCGCTCCCCTATGGCTACACCTTC. Its protein is CASGHQGALPYGYTF.

CDR3 sequence: CASSSSRVLPYNEQFF. In nucleotides, the CDR3 is TGTGCCAGCAGTTCCTCTCGAGTCCTTCCCTACAATGAGCAGTTCTTC. The rearrangement uses TRBV27 and TRBJ2-1; unclear D gene. Trimming cost V 4 bases and J 2 bases, with 15 bases left between them. This CDR3 contains 16 residues. The germline V gene encodes CDR1 MNHEY and CDR2 SMNVEV (reference sequence).

The chain is built from TRBV28 and TRBJ1-4; unclear D gene. The CDR3 spans 15 residues. The ends were cut back, 6 bases at V and 8 bases at J, with 19 bases in the middle. Germline values: CDR1 MDHEN, CDR2 SYDVKM. CDR3 sequence reads: CASSGPRGRGEKLFF. The CDR3 DNA reads as TGTGCCAGCAGCGGACCTCGGGGTCGAGGGGAAAAACTGTTTTTT.

The chain recombines TRBV28 with TRBJ1-2; D perhaps matches TRBD1 (6 bases). V was shortened by 6 bases and J by 2 bases, with 13 bases between the two germline ends. The CDR3 spans 14 residues. CDR1 and CDR2 (germline): MDHEN, SYDVKM. CDR3 bases: TGTGCCAGCAGCGAGGACAGAACGAACTATGGCTACACCTTC. Translation gives CASSEDRTNYGYTF.

J is TRBJ2-2 and V is TRBV5-1, with 12 positions matching TRBD2. This CDR3 has 15 residues. CDR1 and CDR2 from the germline V gene are SGHRS and YFSETQ. V shed 4 bases, J shed 4 bases, and the junction held 2 bases outside the gene matches. Here the CDR3 DNA reads TGCGCCAGCAGCAAGGGACTAGCGGGCACCGGGGAGCTGTTTTTT. This translates into CASSKGLAGTGELFF.

This chain uses TRBV7-9 with TRBJ1-1; unclear D gene. CDR1 is SEHNR and CDR2 is FQNEAQ in the germline V gene (reference sequence). This CDR3 has 13 amino acids. V shed 0 bases and J shed 6 bases, with 8 bases lying between them. CDR3 DNA sequence: TGTGCCAGCAGCTTAGCAGGGAGTCCTGAAGCTTTCTTT. This codes for CASSLAGSPEAFF.

This rearrangement joins TRBV9 to TRBJ1-3; D not certain. V dropped 5 bases and J dropped 2 bases, with 14 bases sitting between them. The CDR3 totals 15 residues. In germline, CDR1 is SGDLS, CDR2 YYNGEE. CDR3 DNA: TGTGCCAGCAGTGGCCATACCCTCCCTGGAAACACCATATATTTT. Its translation: CASSGHTLPGNTIYF.

The rearrangement uses TRBV19 and TRBJ1-5, with D possibly matching TRBD1 (6 bases). The CDR3 spans 14 residues. The germline gives CDR1 LNHDA, CDR2 SQIVND (reference sequence). The V gene lost 6 bases and the J gene lost 3 bases, with 12 bases spanning the gap. The CDR3 nucleotides are TGTGCCAGTAGAAACAGGGAGATCAATCAGCCCCAGCATTTT. The encoded protein is CASRNREINQPQHF.

V is TRBV28 and J is TRBJ2-6, with D unresolved. From germline, CDR1 is MDHEN and CDR2 SYDVKM. Trimming removed 4 bases at V and 0 bases at J, with 7 bases between. The CDR3 is 15 amino acids. The CDR3 DNA is TGTGCCAGCAGTTCCCAGGTCTCTGGGGCCAACGTCCTGACTTTC. Translation: CASSSQVSGANVLTF.

The gene calls are TRBV24-1 and TRBJ2-3; D uncertain. CDR1 is KGHDR, CDR2 SFDVKD, per germline. Trimming removed 3 bases at V and 4 bases at J, with 19 bases between. The CDR3 is made up of 17 amino acids. The CDR3 sequence is CATSDVPTTFGSDTQYF. CDR3 DNA: TGTGCCACCAGTGATGTACCCACAACCTTTGGCTCAGATACGCAGTATTTT.